The 17 T cell receptor beta chains below come from one sample, sequenced in a study of shared clonotypes between healthy human individuals (TCRdb year 2020). To prepare the library, the immunoSEQ multiplex PCR assay was applied. TCRdb took over this immuneACCESS table, retaining in-frame rearrangements with V and J assigned. Such tables are incomplete; in checked studies, under half of the missing clones stem from an unresolved V gene, and the remainder is unexplained. Within this sample are some 790,000 clones, with just under 75% of them counted one time only. In total, the top ten clones hold about 1.8% of the sample. The sample taken for sequencing was memory CD4+ T cells sorted from blood. This specimen's cell subset or site label, interpreted: CD45RA-negative fraction. All receptors come from a woman aged 25 to 39 in good health.

Notes on this clone: A much larger clone lies one base from this, so it may be a read error. Other nucleotide sequences in the sample specify the same CDR3. The rearrangement links TRBV19 to TRBJ1-2; 8 bases are shared with TRBD1. CDR3 size: 12 residues. Trimming at V came to 6 bases and at J to 3 bases, leaving 0 bases not matched to a gene. CDR1 and CDR2 (germline): LNHDA, SQIVND (reference sequence). The CDR3 nucleotides are TGTGCCAGTAGGACAGGGGACTATGGCTACACCTTC. It codes for CASRTGDYGYTF.

This clone was observed a handful of times. The chain has TRBV5-1 and TRBJ1-4; D is unresolved. V was pared by 4 bases and J by 7 bases, with 14 bases between. The germline CDR1 and CDR2 sequences are SGHRS and YFSETQ. The CDR3 is 14 amino acids. The CDR3 sequence: CASSLGEAGEKLFF. CDR3 bases: TGCGCCAGCAGCCTTGGGGAAGCGGGTGAAAAACTGTTTTTT.

The rearrangement joins TRBV14 to TRBJ2-2, with 14 bases aligning to TRBD2. V trimming: 4 bases; J trimming: 7 bases; junction bases outside the gene matches: 5. This CDR3 is 16 amino acids long. Per germline, CDR1 SGHDN and CDR2 FVKESK. CDR3 amino acids: CASSPGTSGSFGELFF. The CDR3 DNA is TGTGCCAGCAGCCCCGGGACTAGCGGGAGTTTCGGGGAGCTGTTTTTT.

The V and J genes are TRBV11-1 and TRBJ2-6; the D gene is possibly TRBD1 (5 bases). V was pared by 5 bases and J by 2 bases, with 10 bases between. The CDR3 totals 15 residues. CDR1 SGHAT and CDR2 FQDESV come from the germline V gene (reference sequence). CDR3: CASSPRVPGANVLTF. The CDR3 region has the DNA TGTGCCAGCAGCCCCAGGGTACCTGGGGCCAACGTCCTGACTTTC.

V usage is TRBV7-9 and J usage is TRBJ2-5; no firm D call. Germline assignment: CDR1 SEHNR and CDR2 FQNEAQ (reference sequence). The CDR3 sequence is 14 residues long. V lost 5 bases, J lost 2 bases, and 12 bases lay in between. The chain's CDR3 is CASSLNTLQETQYF. DNA of the CDR3: TGTGCCAGCAGCCTAAACACATTACAAGAGACCCAGTACTTC.

The chain uses TRBV18 and TRBJ2-2, with TRBD1 matching over 7 bases. The CDR3 sequence is 14 residues long. Unmatched junction bases numbered 2, after V lost 4 bases and J lost 3 bases. Germline V gives CDR1 KGHSH, CDR2 LQKENI. The CDR3 DNA is TGTGCCAGCTCACAAGACAGGGACACCGGGGAGCTGTTTTTT. Amino acid sequence: CASSQDRDTGELFF.

The chain joins TRBV9 to TRBJ2-5; 9 nucleotides match TRBD2. This CDR3 comprises 18 residues. Germline V gives CDR1 SGDLS, CDR2 YYNGEE. J was trimmed by 1 base and V by 0 bases; bases with no gene match: 10. For the CDR3, the DNA is TGTGCCAGCAGCGTAGGTGGTCTTAGCGGGAGCGGCCAAGAGACCCAGTACTTC. The encoded protein is CASSVGGLSGSGQETQYF. The full variable domain, completed using reference TRBV9 and TRBJ2-5, is DSGVTQTPKHLITATGQRVTLRCSPRSGDLSVYWYQQSLDQGLQFLIQYYNGEERAKGNILERFSAQQFPDLHSELNLSSLELGDSALYFCASSVGGLSGSGQETQYFGPGTRLLVL.

V is TRBV9 and J is TRBJ1-1, with a weak D call TRBD1 (6 bases). The CDR3 is 15 residues long. In germline, CDR1 is SGDLS, CDR2 YYNGEE. V was clipped by 1 base and J by 4 bases, with 14 bases between them. Written as DNA, the CDR3 is TGTGCCAGCAGCGTAAACCCGGGGGCCGGCACTGAAGCTTTCTTT. Translating it yields CASSVNPGAGTEAFF. Supplemented by reference TRBV9 and TRBJ1-1, the full variable domain reads DSGVTQTPKHLITATGQRVTLRCSPRSGDLSVYWYQQSLDQGLQFLIQYYNGEERAKGNILERFSAQQFPDLHSELNLSSLELGDSALYFCASSVNPGAGTEAFFGQGTRLTVV.

This clone was counted only a few times. The V call is TRBV6-1, the J call TRBJ2-3; 7 bases agree with TRBD1. The CDR3 spans 15 residues. V gave up 4 bases and J gave up 2 bases; unmatched junction bases: 6. Germline V lookup: CDR1 MNHNS, CDR2 SASEGT. DNA of the CDR3: TGTGCCAGCAGTGCTAAGGGACAGCTCACAGATACGCAGTATTTT. This translates into CASSAKGQLTDTQYF.

This clone appeared a few times. The V and J genes are TRBV27 and TRBJ2-7; TRBD1 matches at 9 bases. The CDR3 is made up of 15 amino acids. Germline V gene data show CDR1 as MNHEY and CDR2 as SMNVEV (reference sequence). V lost 1 base, J lost 5 bases, and 6 bases stayed unmatched. For the CDR3, the DNA is TGTGCCAGCAGTTTATGGGGACAGGGTAAGGACGAGCAGTACTTC. It specifies CASSLWGQGKDEQYF.

V is TRBV19 and J is TRBJ1-5; 7 bases fit TRBD1. From germline, CDR1 is LNHDA and CDR2 SQIVND (reference sequence). CDR3 length equals 19 residues. The J segment lost 2 bases and the V segment lost 3 bases, leaving 16 bases of the junction unmatched. CDR3 coding DNA: TGTGCCAGTAGTATGAAGAATCATATGGTCACAGGGGGCAATCAGCCCCAGCATTTT. Its translation is CASSMKNHMVTGGNQPQHF. The whole variable domain, remainder taken from reference TRBV19 and TRBJ1-5, is DGGITQSPKYLFRKEGQNVTLSCEQNLNHDAMYWYRQDPGQGLRLIYYSQIVNDFQKGDIAEGYSVSREKKESFPLTVTSAQKNPTAFYLCASSMKNHMVTGGNQPQHFGDGTRLSIL.

This chain connects TRBV5-1 to TRBJ2-7, with D possibly TRBD2 on 7 matching bases. The CDR3 extends over 13 amino acids. Germline lookup yields CDR1 SGHRS and CDR2 YFSETQ. With 4 bases removed from V and 5 bases from J, the gap between germline ends came to 13 bases. CDR3 coding DNA: TGCGCCAGCAGCCAAGGGGGGGGCAACGAGCAGTACTTC. The encoded protein is CASSQGGGNEQYF.

Regarding this clone: At the DNA level, this CDR3 is encoded by other sequences in the same sample as well. This chain uses TRBV5-1 with TRBJ2-7; a possible D gene is TRBD2 (6 bases). Trimming removed 4 bases from V and 7 bases from J, with 15 bases in between. The CDR3 covers 13 residues. Germline V lookup: CDR1 SGHRS, CDR2 YFSETQ. The CDR3 loop is CASSLGTAGEQYF. As DNA, the CDR3 is TGCGCCAGCAGCCTGGGGACGGCGGGGGAGCAGTACTTC.

Turning to this clone: The identical CDR3 is also encoded by other nucleotide sequences in the sample. This sequence joins TRBV28 and TRBJ1-2; D ambiguous. V shed 8 bases and J shed 0 bases, with 7 bases lying between them. Germline CDR1 and CDR2: MDHEN and SYDVKM. There are 12 residues in the CDR3. CDR3 DNA sequence: TGTGCCAGCTCAGCCGCTAACTATGGCTACACCTTC. Its translation is CASSAANYGYTF.

This chain links TRBV25-1 with TRBJ2-7; TRBD1 matches 11 bases. Germline V gives CDR1 MGHDK, CDR2 SYGVNS. The CDR3 length is 17 residues. Unmatched junction bases numbered 7, after V lost 3 bases and J lost 0 bases. DNA for the CDR3: TGTGCCAGCAGTGATGCCCCCGGGACAGGGGGCTCCTACGAGCAGTACTTC. It is translated as CASSDAPGTGGSYEQYF.

This clone was detected only a few times. The J gene is TRBJ1-2, the V gene TRBV6-1; no definite D call. The ends were cut back, 4 bases at V and 4 bases at J, with 7 bases in the middle. Germline assignment: CDR1 MNHNS and CDR2 SASEGT. This CDR3 is built from 12 residues. CDR3 amino acids: CASSGLIYGYTF. The CDR3 DNA reads as TGTGCCAGCAGTGGACTGATCTATGGCTACACCTTC.

The V call is TRBV19, the J call TRBJ2-7; the match to TRBD2 covers 7 bases. Germline-derived CDR1 and CDR2 are LNHDA and SQIVND (reference sequence). The CDR3 extends over 13 amino acids. J gave up 0 bases and V 7 bases, and 3 bases lay outside the gene matches. CDR3 bases: TGTGCCAGTATAGGGACTAACTCCTACGAGCAGTACTTC. Translation gives CASIGTNSYEQYF.